Below, 21 T cell receptor beta chains from the same sample are listed, as sequenced in a study of blood T cells in healthy people across ages. It was with a sample-barcoded 5' primer and a J-beta primer mix that a second PCR of about 7 to 12 cycles was run. TCRdb re-analysed the 5' RACE reads in MiXCR, keeping a single row per CDR3 protein. The sample records 1.5 million to 2 million distinct CDR3 sequences, about 49% being singletons. The sequenced material came from blood. The receptors stem from a middle-aged woman in good health.

The rearrangement joins TRBV2 to TRBJ1-1; weak D call: TRBD1 (5 bases). CDR3 length: 18 residues. Trimming shortened V by 3 bases and J by 0 bases, and 20 bases separated the two germline ends. Germline loops: CDR1 SNHLY, CDR2 FYNNEI. The CDR3 region is CASSEFSLGAELNTEAFF. In nucleotides, the CDR3 is TGTGCCAGCAGTGAGTTTAGCCTAGGGGCAGAATTGAACACTGAAGCTTTCTTT.

The V gene is TRBV19, the J gene TRBJ1-5, with 7 bases that match TRBD1. Germline V gives CDR1 LNHDA, CDR2 SQIVND (reference sequence). The CDR3 runs to 16 residues. Trimming at V came to 6 bases and at J to 2 bases, leaving 10 bases not matched to a gene. CDR3 sequence (DNA): TGTGCCAGTAGCCAACTCTCCGACAGGGGCAATCAGCCCCAGCATTTT. Its translation is CASSQLSDRGNQPQHF.

The chain combines TRBV5-1 with TRBJ2-7; 14 bases align to TRBD2. From germline, CDR1 is SGHRS and CDR2 YFSETQ. The CDR3 runs 17 residues. Unmatched junction bases numbered 13, after V lost 4 bases and J lost 7 bases. CDR3 in amino acids: CASSQGLAGVLGNEQYF. DNA of the CDR3: TGCGCCAGCAGCCAGGGACTAGCGGGGGTTTTGGGGAATGAGCAGTACTTC.

The gene calls are TRBV4-3 and TRBJ2-7; 13 positions agree with TRBD2. Germline-derived CDR1 and CDR2 are LGHNA and YSLEER. V lost 3 bases to trimming and J lost 5 bases; unmatched junction nucleotides: 7. The CDR3 is made up of 16 amino acids. CDR3 coding DNA: TGCGCCAGCAGCCAGGGACTAGCGGGGATAGCCAACGAGCAGTACTTC. This gives the protein CASSQGLAGIANEQYF.

The chain combines TRBV10-2 with TRBJ1-4, with a possible D match to TRBD1 (5 bases). Trimming cost V 4 bases and J 7 bases, with 13 bases left between them. The CDR3 is made up of 14 amino acids. The germline gives CDR1 WSHSY, CDR2 SAAADI. CDR3 sequence: CASSGGLPSEKLFF. CDR3 nucleotide sequence: TGCGCCAGCAGTGGGGGCTTACCGTCTGAAAAACTGTTTTTT.

This clonotype has more than one count but fewer than ten. The chain uses TRBV10-1 and TRBJ2-1, with TRBD1 as a possible D gene (5 bases). This CDR3 region has 15 residues. In germline, CDR1 is WNHNN, CDR2 SYGVQD (reference sequence). The ends were cut back, 4 bases at V and 0 bases at J, with 10 bases in the middle. The CDR3 spells CASSVDMSSYNEQFF. The CDR3 coding sequence is TGCGCCAGCAGTGTGGACATGAGCTCCTACAATGAGCAGTTCTTC.

The rearrangement joins TRBV6-2 or TRBV6-3 to TRBJ2-7; 12 positions match TRBD1. The DNA matches TRBJ2-5 better at its end, which makes the J call doubtful. Looked up from germline, CDR1 is MNHEY and CDR2 is SVGEGT. The CDR3 is 16 residues long. CDR3 amino acids: CASSMGQGATKETQYF. The CDR3 bases are TGTGCCAGCAGTATGGGACAGGGGGCAACAAAAGAGACCCAGTACTTC.

The chain is built from TRBV28 and TRBJ2-5; the match to TRBD1 covers 9 bases. Matching the DNA end better, TRBJ2-4 makes the J call doubtful. The CDR3 has 15 amino acids. Germline V gives CDR1 MDHEN, CDR2 SYDVKM. CDR3 amino acids: CASSSVGQGKNIQYF. The CDR3 nucleotides are TGTGCCAGCAGTTCCGTGGGACAGGGCAAAAACATTCAGTACTTC.

The chain has TRBV6-5 and TRBJ1-6, with D possibly matching TRBD1 (6 bases). Germline CDR1 reads MNHEY; CDR2 reads SVGAGI. The germline V and J ends were trimmed by 7 bases and 10 bases, with 14 bases remaining between them. This CDR3 comprises 13 residues. As DNA, the CDR3 is TGTGCCAGCACTCTGACAGGCACCTCACCCCTCCACTTT. Residues: CASTLTGTSPLHF.

This sequence joins TRBV29-1 and TRBJ2-1; weak D call: TRBD1 (6 bases). V was trimmed by 0 bases and J by 3 bases, leaving 15 bases between them. Per the germline V gene, CDR1 is SQVTM and CDR2 is ANQGSEA. The CDR3 length is 16 residues. Here the CDR3 reads CSVEDLGTLYYNEQFF. The CDR3 region has the DNA TGCAGCGTTGAAGATCTCGGGACACTTTACTACAATGAGCAGTTCTTC.

A note on this clonotype: At one end, the junction sequence differs from germline, possibly due to a read error. The chain recombines TRBV6-6 with TRBJ2-4, with a weak D call TRBD1 (6 bases). CDR1 and CDR2 from the germline V gene are MNHNY and SVGAGI (reference sequence). The CDR3 contains 15 residues. CDR3 in DNA: TGTGCCAGCAGTCGGACAGCTCTAGCCAAAAGCATTCAGTACTTC. This translates into CASSRTALAKSIQYF.

This clonotype was recorded a few times. The chain uses TRBV3-1 and TRBJ1-2; D gene ambiguous. Per germline, CDR1 LGHDT and CDR2 YNNKEL (reference sequence). The CDR3 consists of 13 residues. V was trimmed by 2 bases and J by 4 bases, leaving 8 bases between them. CDR3 DNA sequence: TGTGCCAGCAGCCAAAAAGGGCCCTATGGCTACACCTTC. Amino acids: CASSQKGPYGYTF.

This rearrangement joins TRBV11-2 to TRBJ2-7, with 8 bases aligning to TRBD1. This CDR3 region has 15 residues. CDR1 and CDR2 (germline): SGHAT, FQNNGV. The junction had 7 bases not matched to a gene; V was cut back by 5 bases and J by 1 base. CDR3 protein: CASSQRTGRSYEQYF. The CDR3 bases are TGTGCCAGCAGCCAAAGGACAGGGAGATCCTACGAGCAGTACTTC.

The rearrangement links TRBV9 to TRBJ2-1; perhaps D is TRBD1 or TRBD2 (6 bases each). Germline CDR1 reads SGDLS; CDR2 reads YYNGEE. V gave up 4 bases and J gave up 6 bases, with 23 bases separating them. The CDR3 is made up of 17 amino acids. The CDR3 DNA is TGTGCCAGCAGCCCACTTGGGGGCGGGGTAACTTCCAATGAGCAGTTCTTC. It translates to CASSPLGGGVTSNEQFF.

This clonotype was seen only once. The rearrangement links TRBV4-2 to TRBJ2-1; weak D call: TRBD2 (7 bases). V was pared by 1 base and J by 8 bases, with 12 bases between. The germline V gene has CDR1 LGHNA and CDR2 YNFKEQ. The CDR3 has 14 amino acids. CDR3 DNA: TGTGCCAGCAGCCAAGGGGCGGGGGCCCATGAGCAGTTCTTC. Protein sequence: CASSQGAGAHEQFF.

This clonotype was counted once. A much more abundant neighbour one base away suggests this may be a read error. The genes are TRBV9 and TRBJ2-3, with TRBD2 identical over 13 bases. The V segment lost 2 bases and the J segment 1 base; nucleotides outside the gene matches: 7. Germline values: CDR1 SGDLS, CDR2 YYNGEE. The CDR3 has 18 amino acids. The CDR3 loop reads CASSVTSGGSPGTDTQYF. The CDR3 nucleotides read TGTGCCAGCAGCGTGACTAGCGGGGGGTCTCCTGGCACAGATACGCAGTATTTT.

This clonotype has more than one count but fewer than ten. The chain employs TRBV5-1 and TRBJ2-5; 8 bases are a match to TRBD1. The end of the DNA fits TRBJ2-7 better, so the J call may be wrong. This CDR3 region has 13 residues. Germline values: CDR1 SGHRS, CDR2 YFSETQ. The CDR3 DNA sequence: TGCGCCAGCTACGCGGACAGGGCGGACGAGCAGTACTTC. Protein sequence: CASYADRADEQYF.

This clonotype occurred a few times. V is TRBV24-1 and J is TRBJ2-3; a possible D gene is TRBD2 (6 bases). The CDR3 consists of 18 residues. Trimming stripped 5 bases from V and 0 bases from J, with 20 bases between. The V gene's germline CDR1 is KGHDR and CDR2 SFDVKD. CDR3 nucleotide sequence: TGTGCCACCAGTGCGGGCGGGGCCCGTCAAACTAGCACAGATACGCAGTATTTT. Its protein product is CATSAGGARQTSTDTQYF.

The V call is TRBV6-5, the J call TRBJ2-7; 7 bases match TRBD2. Unmatched junction bases numbered 7, after V lost 2 bases and J lost 6 bases. CDR3 size: 14 residues. CDR1 MNHEY and CDR2 SVGAGI come from the germline V gene. The CDR3 here is CASSYGREGGEQYF. As DNA, the CDR3 is TGTGCCAGCAGTTACGGCAGGGAGGGCGGCGAGCAGTACTTC.

The chain is built from TRBV20-1 and TRBJ2-5, with 8 bases fitting TRBD1. The end of the DNA is better explained by TRBJ2-7, so the J call may be wrong. The germline CDR1 and CDR2 sequences are DFQATT and SNEGSKA (reference sequence). The CDR3 has 15 amino acids. The CDR3 loop reads CSARGDRMTPYEQYF. The CDR3, as DNA: TGCAGTGCTAGGGGGGACAGGATGACCCCCTACGAGCAGTACTTC.

The rearrangement uses TRBV12-3 or TRBV12-4 and TRBJ2-2; D remains unclear. V lost 3 bases to trimming and J lost 8 bases, with 7 bases between them. The CDR3 loop spans 12 amino acids. The CDR3 region is CASSFWVGELFF. The CDR3 DNA reads TGTGCCAGCAGTTTTTGGGTGGGGGAGCTGTTTTTT.